This T cell receptor beta chain was obtained from a study of T-cell memory formation after mild COVID-19. The CDR3 has 14 residues. Per the germline V gene, CDR1 is DFQATT and CDR2 is SNEGSKA (reference sequence). V was pared by 5 bases and J by 2 bases, with 15 bases between. TCRdb redid the calling of the 5' RACE reads with MiXCR, one entry per CDR3 protein. Among under 450,000 distinct CDR3 sequences listed, 13% to 15% were seen once. Sequencing was performed on PBMCs or a T cell subset sorted from them (not recorded which). The receptor was derived from a man in his late teens or twenties who had mild COVID-19 (a few samples of this study predate the infection). Cell type and time point are not known. This chain links TRBV20-1 with TRBJ2-5, with D unclear. The CDR3 protein is CSASSDGSQETQYF. CDR3 bases: TGCAGTGCTTCATCGGACGGAAGTCAAGAGACCCAGTACTTC.